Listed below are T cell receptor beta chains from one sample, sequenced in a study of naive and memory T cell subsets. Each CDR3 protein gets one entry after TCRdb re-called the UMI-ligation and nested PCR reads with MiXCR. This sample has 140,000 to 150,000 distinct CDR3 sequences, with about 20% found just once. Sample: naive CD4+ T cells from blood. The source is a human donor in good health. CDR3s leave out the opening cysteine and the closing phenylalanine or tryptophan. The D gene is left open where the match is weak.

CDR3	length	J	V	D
ASSLDRQRNEQF	12	TRBJ2-1	TRBV11-2	.
STETPGFEQF	10	TRBJ2-1	TRBV29-1	.
ASSYERDVAYNEQF	14	TRBJ2-1	TRBV6-5	TRBD2
AISESGPLGQLF	12	TRBJ1-4	TRBV10-3	.
SAPGQGWNTGELF	13	TRBJ2-2	TRBV29-1	TRBD1
ASRSPRGGAGDTQY	14	TRBJ2-3	TRBV6-2/TRBV6-3	TRBD2
ASSKTGILELF	11	TRBJ2-2	TRBV6-2/TRBV6-3	.
ASSVVPNTGELF	12	TRBJ2-2	TRBV9	.
SVQTGHHSYEQY	12	TRBJ2-7	TRBV29-1	.
ASSDALAGGQYEQY	14	TRBJ2-7	TRBV6-2/TRBV6-3	TRBD2
ATSASGLSGEQF	12	TRBJ2-1	TRBV24-1	.
ASTLRFSGNTIY	12	TRBJ1-3	TRBV28	.
SVEDHPGALADTQY	14	TRBJ2-3	TRBV29-1	.
ASIIRASGQETQY	13	TRBJ2-5	TRBV6-5	TRBD2
ASSQDTATRSYT	12	TRBJ1-2	TRBV3-1	.
ASSSIRGRREDLF	13	TRBJ2-1	TRBV28	TRBD2
AISESPGQGFWNTEAF	16	TRBJ1-1	TRBV10-3	TRBD1
ASSLLAGTDEKLF	13	TRBJ1-4	TRBV18	.
AISESGGRQETQY	13	TRBJ2-5	TRBV10-3	.
ASSLAGQGRY	10	TRBJ2-7	TRBV28	TRBD1
ASSLRPLGDTQY	12	TRBJ2-3	TRBV28	.
ASSEARPIGIEPQH	14	TRBJ1-5	TRBV6-1	.
ASSRGRVTEAF	11	TRBJ1-1	TRBV18	.
ASSFPLGDRGLAKNIQY	17	TRBJ2-4	TRBV28	TRBD1
ASSFFSGSSYEQY	13	TRBJ2-7	TRBV28	.
ASSLANGDQPQH	12	TRBJ1-5	TRBV7-9	.
ASSRVSGELF	10	TRBJ2-2	TRBV6-6	.